This T cell receptor (beta chain) emerged from a study of breast tumors, draining lymph nodes, adjacent tissues. General study findings and limits: Data fit most tumor T cells coming from lymph node, expanding in tumor. Compared with lymph nodes, tumors were less diverse; compared with nontumor tissue, more.

From the multiplex PCR reads, TCRdb called clonotypes with MiXCR, one entry per CDR3 protein. The table shows under 25,000 distinct CDR3 sequences, with 43% occurring only once. This clonotype was picked up a small number of times. Its antigen is undetermined. V lost 7 bases and J 1 base, leaving 10 bases between the germline ends. This CDR3 region has 12 residues. Germline V gene lookup returns CDR1 SQVTM and CDR2 ANQGSEA. The V and J genes are TRBV29-1 and TRBJ1-1; D not certain. The sequencing sample was made of breast tumor tissue. The sequence derives from a female donor with breast cancer. Some clones in this sample may be carry-over from other donors' samples. CDR3 residues: CSGWTANTEAFF. CDR3 nucleotide sequence: TGCAGCGGCTGGACGGCGAACACTGAAGCTTTCTTT.